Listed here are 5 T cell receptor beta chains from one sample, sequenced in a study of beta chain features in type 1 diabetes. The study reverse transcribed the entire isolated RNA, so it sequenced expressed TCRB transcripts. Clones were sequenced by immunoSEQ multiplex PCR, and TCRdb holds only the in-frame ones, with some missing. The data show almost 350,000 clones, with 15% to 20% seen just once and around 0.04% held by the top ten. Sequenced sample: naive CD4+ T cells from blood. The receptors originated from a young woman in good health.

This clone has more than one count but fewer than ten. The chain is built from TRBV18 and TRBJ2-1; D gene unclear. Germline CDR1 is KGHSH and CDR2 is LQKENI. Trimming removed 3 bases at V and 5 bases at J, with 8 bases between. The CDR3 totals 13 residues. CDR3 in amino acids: CASSPSRDNEQFF. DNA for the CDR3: TGTGCCAGCTCACCCTCACGGGACAATGAGCAGTTCTTC. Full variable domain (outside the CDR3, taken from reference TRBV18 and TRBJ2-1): NAGVMQNPRHLVRRRGQEARLRCSPMKGHSHVYWYRQLPEEGLKFMVYLQKENIIDESGMPKERFSAEFPKEGPSILRIQQVVRGDSAAYFCASSPSRDNEQFFGPGTRLTVL.

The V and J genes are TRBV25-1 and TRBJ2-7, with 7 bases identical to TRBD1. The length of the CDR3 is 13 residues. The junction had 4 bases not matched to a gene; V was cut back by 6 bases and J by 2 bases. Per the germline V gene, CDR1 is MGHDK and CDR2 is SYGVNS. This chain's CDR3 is CASSRDSTYEQYF. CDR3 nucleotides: TGTGCCAGCAGCCGGGACAGCACCTACGAGCAGTACTTC.

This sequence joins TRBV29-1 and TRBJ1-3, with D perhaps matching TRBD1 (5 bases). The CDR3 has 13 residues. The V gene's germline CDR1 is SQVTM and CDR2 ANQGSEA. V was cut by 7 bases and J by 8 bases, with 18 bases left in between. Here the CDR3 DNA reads TGCAGCGCGCTAAGTGGGGGGTCGGACACCATATATTTT. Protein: CSALSGGSDTIYF.

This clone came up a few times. CDR3 residues: CASSLARVKEANQPQHF. CDR3 nucleotides: TGCGCCAGCAGCTTGGCCCGTGTTAAGGAGGCGAATCAGCCCCAGCATTTT. The rearrangement joins TRBV5-1 to TRBJ1-5; D is ambiguous. Trimming took off 0 bases at V and 4 bases at J, with 17 bases between the two ends. Germline CDR1 SGHRS, CDR2 YFSETQ. CDR3 length equals 17 residues.

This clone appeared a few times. In DNA, the CDR3 is TGTGCCTGGAGTCCCTTAGCGAGTGAGCAGTTCTTC. Its translation: CAWSPLASEQFF. The chain links TRBV30 to TRBJ2-1, with D maybe TRBD2 (5 bases). CDR1 is GTSNPN, CDR2 SVGIG, per germline (reference sequence). V dropped 2 bases and J dropped 9 bases, with 11 bases sitting between them. This CDR3 is built from 12 residues. The full variable domain, its missing parts supplied by reference TRBV30 and TRBJ2-1, is SQTIHQWPATLVQPVGSPLSLECTVEGTSNPNLYWYRQAAGRGLQLLFYSVGIGQISSEVPQNLSASRPQDRQFILSSKKLLLSDSGFYLCAWSPLASEQFFGPGTRLTVL.